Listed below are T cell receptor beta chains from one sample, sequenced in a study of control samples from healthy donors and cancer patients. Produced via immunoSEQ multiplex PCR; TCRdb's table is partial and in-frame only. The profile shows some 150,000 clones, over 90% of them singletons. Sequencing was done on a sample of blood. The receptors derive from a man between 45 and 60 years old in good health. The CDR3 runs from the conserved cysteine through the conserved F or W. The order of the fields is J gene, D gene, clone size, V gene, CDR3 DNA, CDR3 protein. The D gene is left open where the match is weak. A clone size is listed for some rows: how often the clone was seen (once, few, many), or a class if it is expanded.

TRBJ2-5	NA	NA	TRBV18	TGTGCCAGCTCATCAAAAGAGACCCAGTACTTC	CASSSKETQYF
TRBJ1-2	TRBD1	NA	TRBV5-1	TGCGCCAGCAGCGCTGGACAGGGATCCTATGGCTACACCTTC	CASSAGQGSYGYTF
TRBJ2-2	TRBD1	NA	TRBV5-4	TGTGCCAGCAGCCCACGACAGGGATTCGGGGAGCTGTTTTTT	CASSPRQGFGELFF
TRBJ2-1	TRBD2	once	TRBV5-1	TGCGCCAGCAGCTTCCAAGGACTAGCCGAGCAGTTCTTC	CASSFQGLAEQFF
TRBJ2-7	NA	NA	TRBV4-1	TGCGCCAGCAGCCAAGGAAGGTTTGGCGGGATCGACTACGAGCAGTACTTC	CASSQGRFGGIDYEQYF
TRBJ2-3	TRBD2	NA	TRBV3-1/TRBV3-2	TGTGCCAGCAGCCAATGTGTTCCGAGCGGGACTTGCACAGATACGCAGTATTTT	CASSQCVPSGTCTDTQYF
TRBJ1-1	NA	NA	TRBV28	TGTGCCAGCTTCGGGAGGGGGGATGAAGCTTTCTTT	CASFGRGDEAFF
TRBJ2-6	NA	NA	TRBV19	TGTGCCAGTAGTATAGAGACCCTCTCTGGGGCCAACGTCCTGACTTTC	CASSIETLSGANVLTF
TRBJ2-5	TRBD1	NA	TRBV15	TGTGCCACCAGCAGAGGGATGACAGGGGGTGAGACCCAGTACTTC	CATSRGMTGGETQYF
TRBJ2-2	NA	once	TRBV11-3	TGTGCCAGCAGCTTAAATTGGTGGGGAGGTACCGGGGAGCTGTTTTTT	CASSLNWWGGTGELFF
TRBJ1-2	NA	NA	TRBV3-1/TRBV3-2	TGTGCCAGCAGCCAAGGCGGGGTGGTCTATGGCTACACCTTC	CASSQGGVVYGYTF
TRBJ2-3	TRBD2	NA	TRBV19	TGTGCCAGTAGTACTGGGGGGGTGATAGATACGCAGTATTTT	CASSTGGVIDTQYF
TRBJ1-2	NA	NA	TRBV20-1	TGCAGTGCTAGTGGGTCAACTAACTATGGCTACACCTTC	CSASGSTNYGYTF
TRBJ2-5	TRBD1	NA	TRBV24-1	TGTGCCACCAGTGAAACAGGGGGCTCGGGCCAAGAGACCCAGTACTTC	CATSETGGSGQETQYF
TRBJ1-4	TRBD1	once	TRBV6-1	TGTGCCAGCAGTGAGGGACAGAAGCATGAAAAACTGTTTTTT	CASSEGQKHEKLFF
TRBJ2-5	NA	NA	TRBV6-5	TGTGCCAGCCGCCGGGGACAAGAGACCCAGTACTTC	CASRRGQETQYF
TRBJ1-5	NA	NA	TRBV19	TGTGCCAGTAGAGAGGGGGGATTGCAGCCCCAGCATTTT	CASREGGLQPQHF
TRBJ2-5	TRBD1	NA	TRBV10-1	TGCGCCAGCAGTTCAAGACAGGGGGTGGAGACCCAGTACTTC	CASSSRQGVETQYF
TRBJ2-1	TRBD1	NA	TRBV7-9	TGTGCCAGCAGCTTCCCCCCGGGACAGGGAACTAGAGGGGGAGATGAGCAGTTCTTC	CASSFPPGQGTRGGDEQFF
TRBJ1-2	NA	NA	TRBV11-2	TGTGCCAGCAGCATGGACGGGGACTATGGCTACACCTTC	CASSMDGDYGYTF
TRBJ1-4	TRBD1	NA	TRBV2	TGTGCCAGCAGCCTCCAGGGACAGTATAATGAAAAACTGTTTTTT	CASSLQGQYNEKLFF
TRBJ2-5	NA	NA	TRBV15	TGTGCCACCAGCAGGGACAATATCCCACAAGAGACCCAGTACTTC	CATSRDNIPQETQYF
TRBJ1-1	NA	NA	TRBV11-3	TGTGCCAGCAGCTTAGGAGACATGAACACTGAAGCTTTCTTT	CASSLGDMNTEAFF
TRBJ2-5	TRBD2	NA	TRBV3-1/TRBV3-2	TGTGCCAGCAGCCAAGAGTTGACTAGCGGGAGGGAGACCCAGTACTTC	CASSQELTSGRETQYF
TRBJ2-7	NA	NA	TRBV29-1	TGCAGCGTTGCAGCAGGGGAAGCTTACGAGCAGTACTTC	CSVAAGEAYEQYF
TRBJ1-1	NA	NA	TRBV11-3	TGTGCCAGCAGCCCGGACGGATCGAACACTGAAGCTTTCTTT	CASSPDGSNTEAFF
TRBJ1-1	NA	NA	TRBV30	TGTGCCTGGAGTGAGTCCAACACTGAAGCTTTCTTT	CAWSESNTEAFF
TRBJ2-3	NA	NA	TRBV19	TGTGCCAGTAGTCAGGGTTCCGTCACAGATACGCAGTATTTT	CASSQGSVTDTQYF
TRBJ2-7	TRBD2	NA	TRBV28	TGTGCCAGCAGTCTTTCTCTAGCGGGGGACGAGCAGTACTTC	CASSLSLAGDEQYF
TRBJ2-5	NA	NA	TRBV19	TGTGCCAGCGAGGTGGGGGAGACCCAGTACTTC	CASEVGETQYF
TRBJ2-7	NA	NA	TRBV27	TGTGCCAGCAGTTTTCACATCCAAGGCGAGCAGTACTTC	CASSFHIQGEQYF
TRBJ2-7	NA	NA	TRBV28	TGTGCCAGCAGTTTAGGGCCGCCCTACGAGCAGTACTTC	CASSLGPPYEQYF
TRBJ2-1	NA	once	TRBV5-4	TGTGCCAGCAGCTTGACCTCCTACAATGAGCAGTTCTTC	CASSLTSYNEQFF
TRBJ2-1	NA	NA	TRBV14	TGTGCCAGCAGCCAAGAACGGCACAATGAGCAGTTCTTC	CASSQERHNEQFF
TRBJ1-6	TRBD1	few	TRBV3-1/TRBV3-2	TGTGCCAGCAGCCAAGTAAGGGGGCTGGATTCACCCCTCCACTTT	CASSQVRGLDSPLHF
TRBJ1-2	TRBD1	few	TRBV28	TGTGCCAGCAGCCCCAGGGACAGGTGGGGCTACACCTTC	CASSPRDRWGYTF
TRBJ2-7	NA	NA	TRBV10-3	TGTGCCATCAGTGAGGCCCCGGGGGCCGCCTACGAGCAGTACTTC	CAISEAPGAAYEQYF
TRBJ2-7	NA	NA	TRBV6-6	TGTGCCAGCAGTCTAAACTGGGTCTCCTACGAGCAGTACTTC	CASSLNWVSYEQYF
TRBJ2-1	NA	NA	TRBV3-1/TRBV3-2	TGTGCCAGCAGCCCAGGGACGTCTCCTAACAATGAGCAGTTCTTC	CASSPGTSPNNEQFF
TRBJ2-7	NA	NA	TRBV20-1	TGCAGCGGAAAACGGGACTACGAGCAGTACTTC	CSGKRDYEQYF
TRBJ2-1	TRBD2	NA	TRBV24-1	TGTGCCACCAGTGATTTGGCTAGCGGGAAATACAATGAGCAGTTCTTC	CATSDLASGKYNEQFF
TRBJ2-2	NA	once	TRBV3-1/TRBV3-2	TGTGCCAGCAGCCAATACCGAACCGGGGAGCTGTTTTTT	CASSQYRTGELFF
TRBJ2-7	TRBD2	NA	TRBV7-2	TGTGCCAGCAGCTTAGCCGGGGGGGGGCGAATCTACGAGCAGTACTTC	CASSLAGGGRIYEQYF
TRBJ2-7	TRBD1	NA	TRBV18	TGTGCCAGCTCAACGGGACAGGCAGTCGCCTACGAGCAGTACTTC	CASSTGQAVAYEQYF
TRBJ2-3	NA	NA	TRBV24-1	TGTGCCACCAGTGCTTTTGATTGGGGTAGCACAGATACGCAGTATTTT	CATSAFDWGSTDTQYF
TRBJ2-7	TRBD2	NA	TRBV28	TGTGCCAGCAGTTTATTGGCGGGAGTATACGAGCAGTACTTC	CASSLLAGVYEQYF
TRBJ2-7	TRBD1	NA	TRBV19	TGTGCCAGTAGTATAGGGACAGGTCCCTACGAGCAGTACTTC	CASSIGTGPYEQYF
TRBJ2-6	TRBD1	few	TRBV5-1	TGCGCCAGCAGCCCCTGGACAGGGATCTCTGGGGCCAACGTCCTGACTTTC	CASSPWTGISGANVLTF